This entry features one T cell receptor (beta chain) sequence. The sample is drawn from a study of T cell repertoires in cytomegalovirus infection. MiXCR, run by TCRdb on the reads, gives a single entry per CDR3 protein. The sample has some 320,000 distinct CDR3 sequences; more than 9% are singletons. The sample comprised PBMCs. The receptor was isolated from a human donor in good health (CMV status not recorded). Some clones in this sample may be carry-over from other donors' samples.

CDR3 nucleotide sequence: TGTGCCAGCACCCAGGGGGGTGGTTATGGCTACACCTTC. It encodes CASTQGGGYGYTF. The chain uses TRBV25-1 and TRBJ1-2; 7 bases are a match to TRBD1. J lost 5 bases, V lost 7 bases, and 7 bases had no gene match. The germline V gene encodes CDR1 MGHDK and CDR2 SYGVNS. This CDR3 contains 13 residues.